A single sample is the source of the 32 T cell receptor beta chains below, sequenced in a study of T cell clonality in common variable immunodeficiency. The method was immunoSEQ multiplex PCR; TCRdb's version includes in-frame clones alone and lacks a portion of them. In total the sample includes roughly 42,000 clones, none of them seen once. Sequenced sample: peripheral blood mononuclear cells. The receptors derive from a person aged 18 to 70 in good health.

This clone was picked up many times. The read is 3 residues too short to cover the CDR3 end, so that end is filled in from the germline J gene. V and J are TRBV12-5 and TRBJ2-5; 8 bases line up with TRBD2. This CDR3 is built from 16 residues. Germline V lookup: CDR1 LGHNT, CDR2 FRNRAP. The V segment lost 1 base and the J segment 4 bases; nucleotides outside the gene matches: 8. The CDR3 region is CASGLGTSGSPETQYF. CDR3 DNA, as far as it was read: TGTGCTAGTGGTTTGGGAACTAGCGGATCTCCAGAGACC.

As to this clone: Read data end 3 residues before the CDR3 end; the end is taken from the germline J gene. The V gene is TRBV7-2, the J gene TRBJ1-2, with D perhaps matching TRBD1 (6 bases). Per germline, CDR1 SGHTA and CDR2 FQGNSA. The CDR3 runs to 17 residues. Trimming took 0 bases from V and 4 from J, leaving 18 bases between them. The covered CDR3 bases are TGTGCCAGCAGCTTAGCCGGCGCCATGACAGGTCTCTATGGC. Encoded protein: CASSLAGAMTGLYG. The entire CDR3 sequence reads CASSLAGAMTGLYGYTF.

This clone was seen ten or more times. Read coverage stops 3 residues before the CDR3 terminus; the germline J gene supplies the remainder. The V gene is TRBV20-1, the J gene TRBJ1-2, with 7 bases matching TRBD1. V was pared by 6 bases and J by 0 bases, with 4 bases of the junction left unmatched. Germline loops: CDR1 DFQATT, CDR2 SNEGSKA (reference sequence). CDR3 size: 13 residues. CDR3 bases read: TGCAGTGCGAGACAGGGCGCTAACTATGGC. It yields the protein CSARQGANYG. The full CDR3 protein is CSARQGANYGYTF.

In its sample, this clone was seen many times. The CDR3 goes on 3 residues after the read ends, and that part is filled in from the germline J gene. The J gene is TRBJ1-1, the V gene TRBV6-9; 8 nucleotides agree with TRBD1. The CDR3 runs 11 residues. Per germline, CDR1 MNHGY and CDR2 SVAAGI. The CDR3 spells CARVRDRKAFF. CDR3 bases read: TGTGCCAGGGTCCGGGACAGGAAA.

This clone was detected many times. The read is 3 residues too short to cover the CDR3 end, so that end is filled in from the germline J gene. This sequence joins TRBV14 and TRBJ1-2, with D possibly being TRBD1 (6 bases). Germline V gene data show CDR1 as SGHDN and CDR2 as FVKESK. V lost 6 bases, J lost 4 bases, and 12 bases lay in between. This CDR3 has 13 residues. CDR3 region: CASSPTGTYGYTF. Partial CDR3 DNA: TGTGCCAGCAGTCCCACAGGGACCTATGGC.

This clone was observed at least ten times. The read halts 3 residues ahead of the CDR3 end, with the missing end drawn from the germline J gene. V is TRBV12-5 and J is TRBJ1-2; weak D call: TRBD1 (6 bases). V shed 5 bases and J shed 6 bases, with 19 bases lying between them. This CDR3 spans 15 amino acids. CDR1 and CDR2 (germline): LGHNT, FRNRAP. The CDR3 loop is CASGRGGGPYDGYTF. The part of the CDR3 DNA that was read is TGTGCTAGTGGTCGAGGGGGGGGCCCCTACGATGGC. The full variable domain, in which reference TRBV12-5 and TRBJ1-2 provide the parts outside the CDR3, is DARVTQTPRHKVTEMGQEVTMRCQPILGHNTVFWYRQTMMQGLELLAYFRNRAPLDDSGMPKDRFSAEMPDATLATLKIQPSEPRDSAVYFCASGRGGGPYDGYTFGSGTRLTVV.

The sample holds many counts of this clone. The read ends 3 residues before the CDR3 terminus; that terminus is restored from the germline J gene. This rearrangement joins TRBV20-1 to TRBJ2-1; TRBD2 is a possible D gene (5 bases). The V gene's germline CDR1 is DFQATT and CDR2 SNEGSKA (reference sequence). The CDR3 is 15 residues long. The germline V and J ends were trimmed by 3 bases and 0 bases, with 12 bases remaining between them. CDR3 amino acids: CSASPTSSSYNEQFF. The covered CDR3 bases are TGCAGTGCTAGCCCCACTAGTAGCTCCTACAATGAG.

The table lists this clone with many counts. From the germline J gene comes the end of the CDR3, since the read stops 3 residues before it. The chain couples TRBV20-1 to TRBJ2-3; D perhaps matches TRBD2 (6 bases). Germline values: CDR1 DFQATT, CDR2 SNEGSKA (reference sequence). There are 15 residues in the CDR3. V dropped 5 bases and J dropped 0 bases, with 15 bases sitting between them. The DNA read from the CDR3 is TGCAGTGCTTCACCCCTAGCGAGGAGCACAGATACG. Translating it yields CSASPLARSTDT. From start to end, the CDR3 is CSASPLARSTDTQYF.

This clone has at least ten counts. The read terminates 3 residues ahead of where the CDR3 ends, so the germline J gene completes it. This sequence joins TRBV4-1 and TRBJ2-5; D is possibly TRBD2 (6 bases). The V and J ends lost 3 bases and 2 bases respectively, with 10 bases between them. The CDR3 spans 14 residues. The germline V gene has CDR1 MGHRA and CDR2 YSYEKL. CDR3 amino acids: CASSQKLAQETQYF. Partial CDR3 DNA: TGCGCCAGCAGCCAGAAACTAGCTCAAGAGACC.

This clone was seen repeatedly, ten times or more. The CDR3 goes on 3 residues after the read ends, and that part is filled in from the germline J gene. The chain joins TRBV30 to TRBJ2-2; D uncertain. The CDR3 extends over 14 amino acids. The ends were cut back, 0 bases at V and 2 bases at J, with 7 bases in the middle. From germline, CDR1 is GTSNPN and CDR2 SVGIG (reference sequence). CDR3 loop: CAWSVGLNTGELFF. Partial CDR3 DNA: TGTGCCTGGAGTGTAGGGCTTAACACCGGGGAG.

In its sample, this clone was seen many times. The CDR3 is cut off 3 residues early in the read; its end comes from the germline J gene. The chain employs TRBV19 and TRBJ2-7, with 15 bases identical to TRBD2. Germline CDR1 and CDR2: LNHDA and SQIVND (reference sequence). V shed 6 bases and J 3 bases; nucleotides not matched to a gene: 3. The CDR3 loop spans 15 amino acids. The CDR3 sequence: CASSRTSGRDYEQYF. The sequenced part of the CDR3 DNA is TGTGCCAGTAGCCGGACTAGCGGGAGGGACTACGAG.

This clone was counted between two and nine times. The CDR3 spells CASTGTGRRTEAFF. The DNA read from the CDR3 is TGTGCCAGCACCGGGACAGGGAGGCGCACTGAA. The genes are TRBV7-9 and TRBJ1-1, with TRBD1 matching over 9 bases. The CDR3 end falls 3 residues outside the read, so it is completed with the germline J gene. CDR1 is SEHNR and CDR2 is FQNEAQ in the germline V gene (reference sequence). The CDR3 length is 14 residues. V lost 7 bases and J lost 4; bases outside the gene matches: 7.

This clone was seen at least ten times. The read falls 3 residues short of the CDR3 end, and the missing part is taken from the germline J gene. The rearrangement links TRBV13 to TRBJ2-1; 8 nucleotides line up with TRBD1. V gave up 5 bases and J gave up 9 bases; unmatched junction bases: 6. Germline V gene sequence: CDR1 PRHDT, CDR2 FYEKMQ (reference sequence). The CDR3 spans 13 residues. The CDR3 sequence: CASSRTGRGEQFF. The part of the CDR3 DNA that was read is TGTGCCAGCAGCCGGACAGGGCGTGGTGAG.

In this sample, this clone turned up a few times. The missing CDR3 end, 3 residues past where the read stops, is filled in from the germline J gene. This chain uses TRBV29-1 with TRBJ2-7; 8 bases align to TRBD1. The germline gives CDR1 SQVTM, CDR2 ANQGSEA. V lost 5 bases, J lost 6 bases, and 3 bases stayed unmatched. This CDR3 is 11 amino acids long. CDR3 sequence: CSVQDRAEQYF. The CDR3 bases that were read are TGCAGCGTTCAGGACAGGGCCGAG.

The table lists this clone with many counts. The read gets to within 3 residues of the CDR3 end, and the germline J gene fills in the rest. V and J are TRBV7-6 and TRBJ2-3; 10 bases agree with TRBD1. The V gene end was trimmed by 7 bases and the J gene end by 3 bases; junction bases not matched to a gene: 10. CDR1 is SGHVS and CDR2 is FNYEAQ in the germline V gene. The CDR3 is 16 residues long. This CDR3 reads CASTKGTGARTDTQYF. The CDR3 bases that were read are TGTGCCAGCACAAAAGGGACAGGGGCGAGGACAGATACG.

This clone was observed many times. Read sequence stops 3 residues before the CDR3 end, and the germline J gene provides the missing end. J is TRBJ1-1 and V is TRBV7-8; 8 nucleotides line up with TRBD1. The CDR3 has 16 residues. Per germline, CDR1 SGHVS and CDR2 FQNEAQ. V dropped 4 bases and J dropped 7; count of bases not matched to a gene: 14. CDR3 residues: CASSYTTGDIGVEAFF. The part of the CDR3 DNA that was read is TGTGCCAGCAGCTACACGACAGGGGACATCGGCGTTGAA.

This clone was recorded at least ten times. The read ends 3 residues before the CDR3 terminus; that terminus is restored from the germline J gene. The genes are TRBV2 and TRBJ2-1; 11 bases agree with TRBD2. This CDR3 comprises 16 residues. The V segment lost 4 bases and the J segment 7 bases; nucleotides outside the gene matches: 9. Germline CDR1 SNHLY, CDR2 FYNNEI. The CDR3 spells CASSVRLAGLGNEQFF. The covered CDR3 bases are TGTGCCAGCAGTGTAAGACTAGCGGGATTGGGTAATGAG. Full variable domain (outside the CDR3, taken from reference TRBV2 and TRBJ2-1): EPEVTQTPSHQVTQMGQEVILRCVPISNHLYFYWYRQILGQKVEFLVSFYNNEISEKSEIFDDQFSVERPDGSNFTLKIRSTKLEDSAMYFCASSVRLAGLGNEQFFGPGTRLTVL.

In this sample, this clone turned up a few times. The read gets to within 3 residues of the CDR3 end, and the germline J gene fills in the rest. V gene TRBV7-9 combines with J gene TRBJ2-5; D perhaps matches TRBD1 (6 bases). The CDR3 is 15 amino acids. The germline V gene encodes CDR1 SEHNR and CDR2 FQNEAQ (reference sequence). CDR3 DNA, as far as it was read: TGTGCCAGCAGCCCCGGACAGTCTAGCACAGATACC. Encoded protein: CASSPGQSSTDT. The whole CDR3 protein is CASSPGQSSTDTQYF.

This clone was seen ten or more times. The read terminates 3 residues ahead of where the CDR3 ends, so the germline J gene completes it. The V and J genes are TRBV5-1 and TRBJ2-7; weak D call: TRBD1 (5 bases). Germline loops: CDR1 SGHRS, CDR2 YFSETQ. The CDR3 is 11 residues long. V dropped 3 bases and J dropped 6 bases, with 7 bases sitting between them. CDR3 sequence reads: CASSSGIEQYF. CDR3 DNA, as far as it was read: TGCGCCAGCAGCTCAGGGATCGAG.

This clone was counted between two and nine times. The sequenced CDR3 bases are TGTGCGTGCGGAATGGTCTACGAG. Translating it yields CACGMVYE. The CDR3 reads in full as CACGMVYEQYF. The chain is built from TRBV25-1 and TRBJ2-7; D is ambiguous. Read sequence stops 3 residues before the CDR3 end, and the germline J gene provides the missing end. The CDR3 loop spans 11 amino acids. Looked up from germline, CDR1 is MGHDK and CDR2 is SYGVNS.

This clone was seen at least ten times. The read ends 3 residues before the CDR3 terminus; that terminus is restored from the germline J gene. This chain uses TRBV11-3 with TRBJ1-1, with unresolved D. CDR1 is SGHNT and CDR2 is YENEEA in the germline V gene. The length of the CDR3 is 13 residues. V lost 5 bases, J lost 0 bases, and 7 bases lay in between. CDR3 region: CASSPTMNTEAFF. CDR3 DNA, as far as it was read: TGTGCCAGCAGCCCGACAATGAACACTGAA.

This clone was seen repeatedly, ten times or more. The read stops 3 residues short of the end of the CDR3; the missing end is completed from the germline J gene. The chain recombines TRBV19 with TRBJ1-1; tentative D call: TRBD1 (5 bases). V dropped 6 bases and J dropped 4 bases, with 12 bases sitting between them. Looked up from germline, CDR1 is LNHDA and CDR2 is SQIVND (reference sequence). The CDR3 runs 13 residues. The DNA read from the CDR3 is TGTGCCAGTAGGAACCCTCAGGGCACTGAA. Amino acid sequence: CASRNPQGTE. The entire CDR3 is CASRNPQGTEAFF.

This clone was recorded many times. The read gets to within 3 residues of the CDR3 end, and the germline J gene fills in the rest. The rearrangement joins TRBV19 to TRBJ2-7; 7 positions agree with TRBD1. V shed 5 bases and J 2 bases; nucleotides not matched to a gene: 3. Per germline, CDR1 LNHDA and CDR2 SQIVND (reference sequence). The CDR3 runs 13 residues. The sequenced part of the CDR3 DNA is TGTGCCAGTAGTCTCGGGACAGCCTACGAG. This codes for CASSLGTAYE. The entire CDR3 sequence reads CASSLGTAYEQYF.

There are a few counts of this clone. The CDR3 extends 3 residues past the end of the read, so its final part is completed from the germline J gene. The gene calls are TRBV7-9 and TRBJ1-2, with no clear D. Germline CDR1 and CDR2: SEHNR and FQNEAQ (reference sequence). This CDR3 spans 14 amino acids. The chain's CDR3 is CASSLVRLAYDYTF. The CDR3 bases that were read are TGTGCCAGCAGCTTAGTTCGACTAGCTTACGAC. The variable domain in full, completed from reference TRBV7-9 and TRBJ1-2, reads DTGVSQNPRHKITKRGQNVTFRCDPISEHNRLYWYRQTLGQGPEFLTYFQNEAQLEKSRLLSDRFSAERPKGSFSTLEIQRTEQGDSAMYLCASSLVRLAYDYTFGSGTRLTVV.

In its sample, this clone was seen many times. The sequence runs out 3 residues before the end of the CDR3; the remainder is reconstructed from the germline J gene. The rearrangement links TRBV20-1 to TRBJ1-5; no definite D call. In germline, CDR1 is DFQATT, CDR2 SNEGSKA (reference sequence). With 6 bases removed from V and 7 bases from J, the gap between germline ends came to 22 bases. The CDR3 length is 15 residues. The CDR3 bases that were read are TGCAGTGCGACTTTGTCCCTCTCCTCCGGCCAGCCC. Translating gives CSATLSLSSGQP. The full-length CDR3 reads as CSATLSLSSGQPQHF.

This clone was counted at least ten times. Read coverage stops 3 residues before the CDR3 terminus; the germline J gene supplies the remainder. V and J are TRBV20-1 and TRBJ2-7; the D call may be TRBD1 or TRBD2 (6 bases each). Between the trimmed V and J ends, which lost 3 bases and 0 bases, there was a span of 9 bases. Germline CDR1 and CDR2: DFQATT and SNEGSKA (reference sequence). This CDR3 region has 13 residues. The covered CDR3 bases are TGCAGTGCTAGGCGGGACAACTCCTACGAG. Amino acid sequence: CSARRDNSYE. In full, the CDR3 reads CSARRDNSYEQYF.

This clone showed up many times. CDR3 DNA, as far as it was read: TGTGCCAGCAGGGCTAGCGGGGGGTTTTCTAGCACAGATACG. It specifies CASRASGGFSSTDT. Given in full, the CDR3 is CASRASGGFSSTDTQYF. This chain joins TRBV2 and TRBJ2-3; TRBD2 agrees at 11 bases. The read ends 3 residues early relative to the CDR3; the germline J gene fills the gap. This CDR3 has 17 residues. Germline CDR1 and CDR2: SNHLY and FYNNEI. J lost 0 bases, V lost 6 bases, and 8 bases had no gene match.

This clone came up many times. The CDR3 bases that were read are TGTGCCATCAGACTAGTTGACGGACATGAG. It specifies CAIRLVDGHE. The complete CDR3 sequence is CAIRLVDGHEQFF. V is TRBV10-3 and J is TRBJ2-1, with a possible D match to TRBD2 (5 bases). The observed sequence ends 3 residues before the CDR3 terminus, with the missing tail filled in from the germline J gene. The V and J ends lost 6 bases and 8 bases respectively, with 14 bases between them. The CDR3 is 13 residues long. The germline CDR1 and CDR2 sequences are ENHRY and SYGVKD.

Comment on this clone: The CDR3 extends 3 residues past the end of the read, so its final part is completed from the germline J gene. Additional DNA sequences in this sample encode the identical CDR3. This chain joins TRBV2 and TRBJ1-2, with D hard to call. The CDR3 is 13 amino acids. CDR1 is SNHLY and CDR2 is FYNNEI in the germline V gene. Trimming left V 5 bases short and J 2 bases short, with 9 bases between. The CDR3 DNA, read in part, is TGTGCCAGCAGTTGGACGGGGAACTATGGC. Its protein product is CASSWTGNYG. The entire CDR3 sequence reads CASSWTGNYGYTF. The variable domain in full, completed from reference TRBV2 and TRBJ1-2, reads EPEVTQTPSHQVTQMGQEVILRCVPISNHLYFYWYRQILGQKVEFLVSFYNNEISEKSEIFDDQFSVERPDGSNFTLKIRSTKLEDSAMYFCASSWTGNYGYTFGSGTRLTVV.

A remark on this clone: The read stops 3 residues short of the end of the CDR3; the missing end is completed from the germline J gene. This sequence joins TRBV7-8 and TRBJ1-2; tentative D call: TRBD1 (5 bases). This CDR3 has 16 residues. V lost 3 bases, J lost 1 base, and 15 bases lay in between. In germline, CDR1 is SGHVS, CDR2 FQNEAQ. The CDR3 loop is CASSLGDSPFNYGYTF. CDR3 bases read: TGTGCCAGCAGCTTGGGAGACAGCCCCTTTAACTATGGC.

This clone was seen at least ten times. The missing CDR3 end, 3 residues past where the read stops, is filled in from the germline J gene. V is TRBV6-1 and J is TRBJ1-3; a weak D match, TRBD1 (5 bases). Trimming shortened V by 1 base and J by 1 base, and 20 bases separated the two germline ends. The length of the CDR3 is 19 residues. Germline CDR1 is MNHNS and CDR2 is SASEGT. The part of the CDR3 DNA that was read is TGTGCCAGCAGTGAAGGAACCAGGGTGTACGGGAGGTCTGGAAACACC. This gives the protein CASSEGTRVYGRSGNT. The entire CDR3 reads CASSEGTRVYGRSGNTIYF.

This clone was seen at least ten times. Read sequence stops 3 residues before the CDR3 end, and the germline J gene provides the missing end. The chain carries TRBV15 and TRBJ2-1; TRBD1 matches 9 bases. The CDR3 runs to 17 residues. Germline V CDR1 and CDR2: LNHNV, YYDKDF (reference sequence). V lost 0 bases, J lost 4 bases, and 7 bases stayed unmatched. The CDR3 spells CATSRDRGQGKYNEQFF. The covered CDR3 bases are TGTGCCACCAGCAGAGATAGGGGACAGGGAAAGTACAATGAG.